The rows below give T cell receptor beta chains drawn from one sample of a study of graft-versus-host responses after intestinal transplantation. These receptors have no known antigen. Repertoires were generated with immunoSEQ multiplex PCR, while TCRdb's copy carries only in-frame clones and drops some. Seen here are 150,000 or so clones, around nine tenths observed once, and the top ten hold around 0.2%. Source: unstimulated CD4+ T cells sorted from spleen or lymph node cells, taken before intestinal transplant. The receptor set was obtained from a human donor who received an intestinal transplant. CDR3s include the opening cysteine and the closing phenylalanine or tryptophan. A D gene is named only where the DNA matches it firmly. Rows give clone size only sometimes, using once, few, many, or a class for an expanded clone.

len: 11
v_gene: TRBV28
j_gene: TRBJ2-7
abundance: NA
d_gene: NA
CDR3aa: CASAQVGEQYF
CDR3nt: TGTGCCAGCGCCCAGGTCGGCGAGCAGTACTTC

len: 15
v_gene: TRBV10-1
j_gene: TRBJ2-7
abundance: NA
d_gene: TRBD1
CDR3aa: CASSDGTGGPYEQYF
CDR3nt: TGCGCCAGCAGTGACGGGACAGGGGGCCCCTACGAGCAGTACTTC

len: 18
v_gene: TRBV4-1
j_gene: TRBJ2-3
abundance: NA
d_gene: TRBD1
CDR3aa: CASSQGRIGTVRTDTQYF
CDR3nt: TGCGCCAGCAGCCAAGGCCGGATCGGGACAGTCCGCACAGATACGCAGTATTTT

len: 11
v_gene: TRBV28
j_gene: TRBJ1-2
abundance: NA
d_gene: NA
CDR3aa: CASSFRYGYTF
CDR3nt: TGTGCCAGCAGTTTTAGGTATGGCTACACCTTC

len: 14
v_gene: TRBV11-3
j_gene: TRBJ1-3
abundance: once
d_gene: NA
CDR3aa: CASSSAYSGNTIYF
CDR3nt: TGTGCCAGCAGCTCGGCGTACTCTGGAAACACCATATATTTT

len: 15
v_gene: TRBV13
j_gene: TRBJ1-6
abundance: NA
d_gene: TRBD1
CDR3aa: CASSSTGTGFSPLHF
CDR3nt: TGTGCCAGCAGCTCAACCGGGACAGGGTTTTCACCCCTCCACTTT

len: 14
v_gene: TRBV19
j_gene: TRBJ2-5
abundance: NA
d_gene: NA
CDR3aa: CASTASRGAETQYF
CDR3nt: TGTGCCAGTACCGCCAGCCGGGGGGCAGAGACCCAGTACTTC

len: 14
v_gene: TRBV7-7
j_gene: TRBJ2-2
abundance: NA
d_gene: NA
CDR3aa: CASSLNRNTGELFF
CDR3nt: TGTGCCAGCAGCTTAAACAGGAACACCGGGGAGCTGTTTTTT

len: 17
v_gene: TRBV28
j_gene: TRBJ2-7
abundance: NA
d_gene: TRBD1
CDR3aa: CASSFTSYRDRGRERYF
CDR3nt: TGTGCCAGCAGTTTTACCTCCTATCGAGACAGGGGGCGCGAGCGGTACTTC

len: 15
v_gene: TRBV15
j_gene: TRBJ1-3
abundance: NA
d_gene: NA
CDR3aa: CATEGVGSSGNTIYF
CDR3nt: TGTGCCACCGAAGGGGTCGGGAGTTCTGGAAACACCATATATTTT

len: 13
v_gene: TRBV19
j_gene: TRBJ1-2
abundance: NA
d_gene: TRBD1
CDR3aa: CASSKEQGSGYTF
CDR3nt: TGTGCCAGTAGTAAGGAACAGGGGTCTGGCTACACCTTC

len: 16
v_gene: TRBV6-4
j_gene: TRBJ2-3
abundance: NA
d_gene: TRBD1
CDR3aa: CASSPTGGLGTDTQYF
CDR3nt: TGTGCCAGCAGTCCTACAGGGGGCCTCGGCACAGATACGCAGTATTTT

len: 14
v_gene: TRBV11-3
j_gene: TRBJ2-3
abundance: NA
d_gene: TRBD2
CDR3aa: CASSSSGSPDTQYF
CDR3nt: TGTGCCAGCAGCTCTAGCGGGAGCCCAGATACGCAGTATTTT

len: 15
v_gene: TRBV5-4
j_gene: TRBJ2-3
abundance: NA
d_gene: TRBD1
CDR3aa: CASSLYRGSTDTQYF
CDR3nt: TGTGCCAGCAGCTTGTACAGGGGAAGCACAGATACGCAGTATTTT